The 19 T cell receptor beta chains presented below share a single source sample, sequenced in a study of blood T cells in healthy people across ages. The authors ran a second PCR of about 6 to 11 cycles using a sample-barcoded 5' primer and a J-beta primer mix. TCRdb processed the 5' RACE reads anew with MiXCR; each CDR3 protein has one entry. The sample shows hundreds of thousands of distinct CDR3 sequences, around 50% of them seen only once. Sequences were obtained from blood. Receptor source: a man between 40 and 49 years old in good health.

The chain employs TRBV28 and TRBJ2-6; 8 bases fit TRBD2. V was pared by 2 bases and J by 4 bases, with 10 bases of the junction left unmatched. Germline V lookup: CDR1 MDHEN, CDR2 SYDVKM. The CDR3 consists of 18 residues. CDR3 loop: CASSLRGGLRGGANVLTF. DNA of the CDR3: TGTGCCAGCAGTTTACGCGGGGGGCTCAGGGGAGGGGCCAACGTCCTGACTTTC.

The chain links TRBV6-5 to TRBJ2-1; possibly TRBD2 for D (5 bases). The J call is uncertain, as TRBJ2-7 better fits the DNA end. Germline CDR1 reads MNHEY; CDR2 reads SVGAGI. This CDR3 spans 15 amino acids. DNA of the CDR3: TGTGCCAGCAGTTTGGAGGATCCCTCCTACAATGAGCAGTACTTC. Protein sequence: CASSLEDPSYNEQYF.

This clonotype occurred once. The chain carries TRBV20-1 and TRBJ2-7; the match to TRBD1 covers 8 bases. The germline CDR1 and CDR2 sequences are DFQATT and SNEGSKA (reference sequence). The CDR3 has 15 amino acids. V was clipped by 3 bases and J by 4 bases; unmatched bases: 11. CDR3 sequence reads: CSARDYQGAPYEQYF. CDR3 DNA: TGCAGTGCTAGGGATTATCAGGGGGCGCCATACGAGCAGTACTTC.

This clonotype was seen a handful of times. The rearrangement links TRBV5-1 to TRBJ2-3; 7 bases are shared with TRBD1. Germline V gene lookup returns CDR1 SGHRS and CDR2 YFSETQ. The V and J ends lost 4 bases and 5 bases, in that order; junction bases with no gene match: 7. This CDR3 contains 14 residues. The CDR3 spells CASSPGDREDTQYF. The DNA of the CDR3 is TGCGCCAGCAGCCCGGGTGACAGGGAAGATACGCAGTATTTT.

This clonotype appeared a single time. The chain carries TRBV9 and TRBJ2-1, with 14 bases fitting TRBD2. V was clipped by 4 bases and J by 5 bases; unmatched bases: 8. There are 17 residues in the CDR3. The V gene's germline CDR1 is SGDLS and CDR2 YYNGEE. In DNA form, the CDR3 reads TGTGCCAGCAGCCCTCAGGGACTAGCGGGAGCCCACAATGAGCAGTTCTTC. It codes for CASSPQGLAGAHNEQFF.

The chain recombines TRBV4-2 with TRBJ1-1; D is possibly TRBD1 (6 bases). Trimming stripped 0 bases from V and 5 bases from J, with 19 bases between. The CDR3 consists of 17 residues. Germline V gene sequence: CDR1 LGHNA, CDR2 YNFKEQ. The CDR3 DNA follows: TGTGCCAGCAGCCAAGATGGACAGTCCCCCCGGGGTACTGAAGCTTTCTTT. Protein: CASSQDGQSPRGTEAFF.

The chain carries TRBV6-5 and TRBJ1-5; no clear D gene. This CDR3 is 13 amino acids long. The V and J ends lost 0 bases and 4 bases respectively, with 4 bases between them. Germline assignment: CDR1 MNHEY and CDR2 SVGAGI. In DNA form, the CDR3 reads TGTGCCAGCAGTTACTCGGCAAATCAGCCCCAGCATTTT. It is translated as CASSYSANQPQHF.

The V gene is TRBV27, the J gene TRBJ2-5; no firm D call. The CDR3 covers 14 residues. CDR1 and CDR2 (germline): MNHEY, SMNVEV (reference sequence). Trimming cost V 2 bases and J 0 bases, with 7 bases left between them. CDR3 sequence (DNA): TGTGCCAGCAGTTTACTCGGCTACCAAGAGACCCAGTACTTC. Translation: CASSLLGYQETQYF.

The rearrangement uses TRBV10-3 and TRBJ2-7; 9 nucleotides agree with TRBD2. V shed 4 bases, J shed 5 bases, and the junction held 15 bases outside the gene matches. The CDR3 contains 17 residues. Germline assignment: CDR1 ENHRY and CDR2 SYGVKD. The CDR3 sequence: CAISGGFGSGSDNEQYF. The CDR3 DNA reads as TGTGCCATCAGTGGTGGTTTTGGTAGCGGGAGTGACAACGAGCAGTACTTC.

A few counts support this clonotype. The CDR3, as DNA: TGCGCCAGCAGCCGGGGACATGGGTTAGGCTCCTACGAGCAGTACTTC. Encoded protein: CASSRGHGLGSYEQYF. The chain uses TRBV4-3 and TRBJ2-7, with a weak D call TRBD1 (6 bases). Germline V gene sequence: CDR1 LGHNA, CDR2 YSLEER. The CDR3 totals 16 residues. Trimming removed 4 bases at V and 0 bases at J, with 16 bases between.

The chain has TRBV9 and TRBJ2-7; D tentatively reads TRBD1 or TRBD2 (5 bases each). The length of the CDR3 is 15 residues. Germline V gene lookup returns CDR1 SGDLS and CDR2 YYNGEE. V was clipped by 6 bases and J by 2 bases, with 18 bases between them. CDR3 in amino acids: CASMGVAKSTYEQYF. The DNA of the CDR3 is TGTGCCAGCATGGGGGTAGCGAAATCAACCTACGAGCAGTACTTC. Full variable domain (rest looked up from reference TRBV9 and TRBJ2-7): DSGVTQTPKHLITATGQRVTLRCSPRSGDLSVYWYQQSLDQGLQFLIQYYNGEERAKGNILERFSAQQFPDLHSELNLSSLELGDSALYFCASMGVAKSTYEQYFGPGTRLTVT.

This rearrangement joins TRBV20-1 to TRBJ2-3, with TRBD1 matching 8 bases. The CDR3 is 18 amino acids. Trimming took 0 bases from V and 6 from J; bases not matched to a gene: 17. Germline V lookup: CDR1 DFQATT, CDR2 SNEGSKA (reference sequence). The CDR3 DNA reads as TGCAGTGCTAGAGATGCCACCTTGAGGACAGGGAATCGTGATACGCAGTATTTT. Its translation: CSARDATLRTGNRDTQYF.

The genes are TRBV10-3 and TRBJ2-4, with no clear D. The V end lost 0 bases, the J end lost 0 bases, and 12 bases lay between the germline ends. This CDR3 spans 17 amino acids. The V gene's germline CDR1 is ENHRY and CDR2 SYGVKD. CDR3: CAISESKVVIAKNIQYF. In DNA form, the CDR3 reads TGTGCCATCAGTGAGTCGAAAGTAGTGATAGCCAAAAACATTCAGTACTTC.

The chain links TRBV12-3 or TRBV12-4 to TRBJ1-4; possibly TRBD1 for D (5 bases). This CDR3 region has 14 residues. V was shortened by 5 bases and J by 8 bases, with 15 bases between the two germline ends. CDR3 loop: CASSPPWGGEKLFF. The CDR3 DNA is TGTGCCAGCAGTCCCCCCTGGGGGGGAGAAAAACTGTTTTTT.

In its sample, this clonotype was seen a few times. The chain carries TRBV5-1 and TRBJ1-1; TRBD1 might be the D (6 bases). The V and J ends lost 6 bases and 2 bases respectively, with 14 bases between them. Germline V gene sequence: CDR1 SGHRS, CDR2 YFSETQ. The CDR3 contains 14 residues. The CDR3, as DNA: TGCGCCAGCAAAGGGGGGGGCGGAAACACTGAAGCTTTCTTT. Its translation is CASKGGGGNTEAFF. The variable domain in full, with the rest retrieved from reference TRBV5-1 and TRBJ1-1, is KAGVTQTPRYLIKTRGQQVTLSCSPISGHRSVSWYQQTPGQGLQFLFEYFSETQRNKGNFPGRFSGRQFSNSRSEMNVSTLELGDSALYLCASKGGGGNTEAFFGQGTRLTVV.

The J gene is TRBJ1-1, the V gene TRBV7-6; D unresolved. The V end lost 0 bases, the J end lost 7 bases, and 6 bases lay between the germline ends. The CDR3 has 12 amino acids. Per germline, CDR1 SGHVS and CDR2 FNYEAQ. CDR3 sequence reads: CASSLAGVEAFF. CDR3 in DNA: TGTGCCAGCAGCTTAGCTGGGGTTGAAGCTTTCTTT.

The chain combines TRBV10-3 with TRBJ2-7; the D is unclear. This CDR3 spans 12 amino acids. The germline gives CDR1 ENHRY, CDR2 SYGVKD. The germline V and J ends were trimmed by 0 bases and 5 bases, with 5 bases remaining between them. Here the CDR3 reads CAISESLDEQYF. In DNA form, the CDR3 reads TGTGCCATCAGTGAGTCTTTAGACGAGCAGTACTTC.

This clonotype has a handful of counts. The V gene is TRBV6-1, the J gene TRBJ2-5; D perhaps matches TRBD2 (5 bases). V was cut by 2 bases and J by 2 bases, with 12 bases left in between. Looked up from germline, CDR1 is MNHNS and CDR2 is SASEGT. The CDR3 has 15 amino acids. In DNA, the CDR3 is TGTGCCAGCAGTGAACGTAGGACTGAACAAGAGACCCAGTACTTC. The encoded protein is CASSERRTEQETQYF.

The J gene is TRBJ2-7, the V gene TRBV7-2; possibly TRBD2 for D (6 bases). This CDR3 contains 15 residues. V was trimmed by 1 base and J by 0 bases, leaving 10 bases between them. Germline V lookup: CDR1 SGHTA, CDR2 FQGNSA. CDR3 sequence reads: CASSLDGGRSYEQYF. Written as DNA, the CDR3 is TGTGCCAGCAGCTTAGACGGGGGACGCTCCTACGAGCAGTACTTC.